The sequence of this T cell receptor beta chain was determined in a study of T-cell memory formation after mild COVID-19. TCRdb processed the 5' RACE reads anew with MiXCR; each CDR3 protein has one entry. The sample has about 610,000 distinct CDR3 sequences; roughly 17% are singletons. V lost 2 bases and J 4 bases, leaving 14 bases between the germline ends. Per the germline V gene, CDR1 is LGHDT and CDR2 is YNNKEL (reference sequence). CDR3 length: 15 residues. The chain combines TRBV3-1 with TRBJ1-1; D gene ambiguous. Sequencing used PBMCs or a T cell subset sorted from them (not recorded which). The sequence was obtained from an adult woman who had mild COVID-19 (a few samples of this study predate the infection). Cell type and time point are not known. CDR3 sequence: CASSQSTGFGTEAFF. In DNA, the CDR3 is TGTGCCAGCAGCCAATCGACCGGTTTTGGCACTGAAGCTTTCTTT.